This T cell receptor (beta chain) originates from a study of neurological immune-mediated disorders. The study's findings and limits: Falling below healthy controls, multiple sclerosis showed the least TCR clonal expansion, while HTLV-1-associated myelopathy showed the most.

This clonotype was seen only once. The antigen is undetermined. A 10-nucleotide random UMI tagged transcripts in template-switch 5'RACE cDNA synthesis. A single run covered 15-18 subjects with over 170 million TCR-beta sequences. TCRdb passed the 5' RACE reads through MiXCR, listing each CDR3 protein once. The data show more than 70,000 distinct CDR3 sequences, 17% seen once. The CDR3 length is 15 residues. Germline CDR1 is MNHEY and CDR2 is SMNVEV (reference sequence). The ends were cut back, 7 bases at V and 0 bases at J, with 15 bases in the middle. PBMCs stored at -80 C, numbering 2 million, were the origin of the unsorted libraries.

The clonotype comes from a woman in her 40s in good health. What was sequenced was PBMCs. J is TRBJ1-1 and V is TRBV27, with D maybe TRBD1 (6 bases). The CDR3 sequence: CASITGYRLNTEAFF. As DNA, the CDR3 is TGTGCCAGCATCACAGGGTATAGGTTGAACACTGAAGCTTTCTTT.